Detailed here is one TCR beta chain. Its antigen is currently unknown. These data come from a study of graft-versus-host responses after intestinal transplantation. TCRdb keeps only in-frame clones here, not all; method: immunoSEQ multiplex PCR. The top ten clones hold roughly 0.15% of a sample with approximately 130,000 clones, around nine tenths of them seen once. Trimming took off 5 bases at V and 4 bases at J, with 18 bases between the two ends. The CDR3 sequence is 15 residues long. Study-wide findings and caveats: Early after transplant, HvG clones declined as circulating GvH clones peaked. Allograft clonal ratios (graft-versus-host to host-versus-graft) were high in patients who had graft-donor T cell macrochimerism.

This TCR came from a human donor who received an intestinal transplant. Material: unstimulated CD4+ T cells sorted from spleen or lymph node cells, obtained before intestinal transplant. The V and J genes are TRBV5-3 and TRBJ1-2; unclear D gene. TRBV5-3 is an ORF for which the function is uncertain. The CDR3 spells CARSAPQWALYGYTF. The CDR3 DNA reads as TGTGCCAGAAGTGCTCCTCAGTGGGCCCTCTATGGCTACACCTTC.